These T cell receptor beta chains were read from a single sample in a study of blood T cell repertoires in COVID-19. Only in-frame clones appear in the TCRdb table, and some are missing; sequencing was by immunoSEQ multiplex PCR. The table records about 300,000 clones, around 88% of them present only once. Sequenced sample: peripheral blood. The receptors come from a woman aged 25 to 39 who had recovered from COVID-19. Each CDR3 is given with its conserved first and last residue. Fields, in order: CDR3 protein, CDR3 DNA, clone size, D gene, V gene, CDR3 length, J gene. The D gene is left open where the match is weak. Not every row has a clone size; where given, it reads once, few, many or a size class.

CASSPLQGSAYEQYF | TGTGCCAGCTCACCACTTCAGGGATCCGCATACGAGCAGTACTTC | - | - | TRBV18 | 15 | TRBJ2-7
CASSRQMNTEAFF | TGTGCCAGCAGCCGACAGATGAACACTGAAGCTTTCTTT | - | - | TRBV6-4 | 13 | TRBJ1-1
CASSPTSGDFYEQYF | TGTGCCAGCTCACCAACTAGCGGGGACTTCTACGAGCAGTACTTC | - | TRBD2 | TRBV18 | 15 | TRBJ2-7
CASSYNQVGTNYGYTF | TGTGCCAGCAGTTACAACCAGGTCGGAACTAACTATGGCTACACCTTC | - | - | TRBV6-2/TRBV6-3 | 16 | TRBJ1-2
CASSHSPGGINSGELFF | TGCGCCAGCAGCCACTCTCCGGGGGGTATAAATTCCGGGGAGCTGTTTTTT | once | TRBD2 | TRBV4-1 | 17 | TRBJ2-2
CASSPRGSYEQYF | TGTGCCAGCAGTCCCCGGGGGTCCTACGAGCAGTACTTC | - | - | TRBV6-2/TRBV6-3 | 13 | TRBJ2-7
CASSLVGATNEKLFF | TGTGCCAGCAGCTTGGTCGGAGCAACTAATGAAAAACTGTTTTTT | - | - | TRBV5-5 | 15 | TRBJ1-4
CASSLSVGTGSRNSPLHF | TGTGCCAGCAGCTTAAGTGTTGGGACAGGGAGTCGTAATTCACCCCTCCACTTT | - | TRBD1 | TRBV7-8 | 18 | TRBJ1-6
CASSQERAGAPLHF | TGTGCCAGCAGCCAAGAACGGGCAGGGGCACCCCTCCACTTT | - | - | TRBV4-2 | 14 | TRBJ1-6
CASSFTEGAYGYTF | TGTGCCAGCAGCTTCACCGAGGGGGCGTATGGCTACACCTTC | - | TRBD1 | TRBV13 | 14 | TRBJ1-2
CASSPGRGIAGGPRYEQFF | TGTGCCAGCAGCCCCGGACGGGGAATAGCGGGGGGCCCAAGATATGAGCAGTTCTTC | - | TRBD2 | TRBV3-1/TRBV3-2 | 19 | TRBJ2-1
CASSESSVSVEQYF | TGTGCCAGCAGCGAGAGTAGCGTCTCCGTGGAGCAGTACTTC | once | - | TRBV7-6 | 14 | TRBJ2-7
CASRVDRVTEAFF | TGCGCCAGCAGGGTCGACAGGGTGACTGAAGCTTTCTTT | - | TRBD1 | TRBV4-1 | 13 | TRBJ1-1
CAWSEGTRRGETQYF | TGTGCCTGGAGCGAGGGGACAAGGCGAGGAGAGACCCAGTACTTC | - | - | TRBV30 | 15 | TRBJ2-5
CASSSEGVDYGYTF | TGTGCCAGCAGCAGTGAGGGGGTGGACTATGGCTACACCTTC | few | - | TRBV7-2 | 14 | TRBJ1-2
CASTGERGTEAFF | TGTGCCAGCACTGGGGAAAGGGGCACTGAAGCTTTCTTT | - | - | TRBV2 | 13 | TRBJ1-1
CASSMADRLYTF | TGTGCCAGTAGTATGGCTGACAGATTGTACACCTTC | once | - | TRBV19 | 12 | TRBJ1-2
CAWSRAGTLKSHNSPLHF | TGTGCCTGGAGTCGGGCAGGGACACTCAAGAGTCATAATTCACCCCTCCACTTT | - | - | TRBV30 | 18 | TRBJ1-6
CATSDGAPGTDTQYF | TGTGCCACCAGTGACGGAGCGCCCGGCACAGATACGCAGTATTTT | - | - | TRBV24-1 | 15 | TRBJ2-3
CASSRIAGDTDTQYF | TGCGCCAGCAGCCGAATAGCGGGTGACACAGATACGCAGTATTTT | - | TRBD2 | TRBV4-1 | 15 | TRBJ2-3
CASSEDAGGRTGELFF | TGTGCCAGCAGTGAAGATGCAGGGGGCCGCACCGGGGAGCTGTTTTTT | few | TRBD1 | TRBV6-1 | 16 | TRBJ2-2
CASSPHPSLAATDTQYF | TGTGCCAGCAGCCCACACCCATCTCTAGCGGCCACAGATACGCAGTATTTT | - | TRBD2 | TRBV5-8 | 17 | TRBJ2-3
CASSQEQQHSNQPQHF | TGTGCCAGCAGCCAAGAGCAACAACATAGCAATCAGCCCCAGCATTTT | - | - | TRBV4-2 | 16 | TRBJ1-5
CASSQDAGGETGELFF | TGCGCCAGCAGCCAAGATGCCGGGGGGGAGACCGGGGAGCTGTTTTTT | - | TRBD2 | TRBV4-3 | 16 | TRBJ2-2
CASSQLHPDGSSYEQYF | TGCGCCAGCAGCCAACTACACCCCGACGGGAGCTCCTACGAGCAGTACTTC | - | - | TRBV4-1 | 17 | TRBJ2-7
CASSQLGGQPEQFF | TGTGCCAGCAGCCAACTGGGGGGACAGCCGGAGCAGTTCTTC | - | - | TRBV3-1/TRBV3-2 | 14 | TRBJ2-1
CASSWGPGGSTDTQYF | TGTGCCAGCAGTTGGGGTCCGGGGGGCTCCACAGATACGCAGTATTTT | - | - | TRBV6-2/TRBV6-3 | 16 | TRBJ2-3
CASSSTGQEKLFF | TGTGCCAGCAGTTCGACAGGACAAGAAAAACTGTTTTTT | few | - | TRBV27 | 13 | TRBJ1-4
CASMEGQNSYEQYF | TGTGCCAGTATGGAGGGACAGAATTCCTACGAGCAGTACTTC | - | - | TRBV19 | 14 | TRBJ2-7
CASSKIPGTGNDEQFF | TGTGCCAGCAGTAAAATACCCGGGACAGGGAACGATGAGCAGTTCTTC | - | TRBD1 | TRBV27 | 16 | TRBJ2-1
CASSLATSGGREQFF | TGTGCCAGCAGCTTGGCGACTAGCGGGGGTCGTGAGCAGTTCTTC | - | TRBD2 | TRBV5-4 | 15 | TRBJ2-1
CASSGDRDTFDYGNQPQHF | TGTGCCAGTAGTGGAGACCGGGACACCTTTGACTATGGCAATCAGCCCCAGCATTTT | - | - | TRBV19 | 19 | TRBJ1-5
CASSPPGQGADEQYF | TGTGCCAGCAGTCCCCCGGGACAGGGGGCCGACGAGCAGTACTTC | - | TRBD1 | TRBV2 | 15 | TRBJ2-7
CASSQVPNLAGVQETQYF | TGTGCCAGCAGCCAAGTTCCCAACCTAGCGGGGGTCCAAGAGACCCAGTACTTC | - | TRBD2 | TRBV3-1/TRBV3-2 | 18 | TRBJ2-5
CASSQSIGDRGKQTQYF | TGCGCCAGCAGCCAAAGCATCGGGGACAGAGGAAAACAGACCCAGTACTTC | once | TRBD1 | TRBV4-3 | 17 | TRBJ2-5
CASSLRRESNTGELFF | TGTGCCAGCAGCTTGCGCCGGGAGTCGAACACCGGGGAGCTGTTTTTT | - | - | TRBV5-4 | 16 | TRBJ2-2
CASSLGLSRGTDTQYF | TGTGCCAGCAGCTTAGGTCTTAGCAGAGGCACAGATACGCAGTATTTT | - | - | TRBV11-2 | 16 | TRBJ2-3
CASSPSGTGELFF | TGTGCCAGCTCACCATCGGGGACCGGGGAGCTGTTTTTT | few | - | TRBV18 | 13 | TRBJ2-2
CASSQPRQAYEQYF | TGTGCCAGCAGCCAACCCAGGCAGGCCTACGAGCAGTACTTC | - | - | TRBV3-1/TRBV3-2 | 14 | TRBJ2-7